The next 11 T cell receptor beta chains were all read from a single sample in a study of blood T cells in healthy people across ages. The use of a sample-barcoded 5' primer and a J-beta primer mix characterized a second PCR of roughly 6 to 12 cycles. TCRdb re-analysed the 5' RACE reads in MiXCR, keeping a single row per CDR3 protein. The repertoire holds 1.5 million to 2 million distinct CDR3 sequences, roughly 52% seen once, with roughly 2% in the top ten. The specimen sequenced was blood. Receptors originate from a woman between 40 and 50 years old in good health.

In this sample, this clonotype turned up a few times. V usage is TRBV9 and J usage is TRBJ2-3; a weak D match, TRBD1 (5 bases). The ends were cut back, 2 bases at V and 2 bases at J, with 12 bases in the middle. The length of the CDR3 is 15 residues. Germline V gene data show CDR1 as SGDLS and CDR2 as YYNGEE. The CDR3: CASSVGQGITDTQYF. CDR3 coding DNA: TGTGCCAGCAGCGTCGGGCAGGGTATCACAGATACGCAGTATTTT.

This clonotype was counted a few times. The V gene is TRBV7-8, the J gene TRBJ1-1; no clear D. The CDR3 covers 12 residues. Germline-derived CDR1 and CDR2 are SGHVS and FQNEAQ. V was cut by 7 bases and J by 1 base, with 7 bases left in between. CDR3: CASTLGNTEAFF. For the CDR3, the DNA is TGTGCCAGCACCCTCGGGAACACTGAAGCTTTCTTT.

The V call is TRBV5-6, the J call TRBJ2-7, with D perhaps matching TRBD1 or TRBD2 (7 bases each). The CDR3 spans 16 residues. Germline CDR1 is SGHDT and CDR2 is YYEEEE. V dropped 4 bases and J dropped 1 base, with 18 bases sitting between them. For the CDR3, the DNA is TGTGCCAGCAGCAGCATGGGGACAGCGGGGTCCTACGAGCAGTACTTC. Translation gives CASSSMGTAGSYEQYF. Based on the CDR3 plus reference TRBV5-6 and TRBJ2-7, the full variable domain is DAGVTQSPTHLIKTRGQQVTLRCSPKSGHDTVSWYQQALGQGPQFIFQYYEEEERQRGNFPDRFSGHQFPNYSSELNVNALLLGDSALYLCASSSMGTAGSYEQYFGPGTRLTVT.

The V gene is TRBV6-2 or TRBV6-3, the J gene TRBJ2-3; TRBD2 matches 7 bases. The V and J ends lost 2 bases and 3 bases, in that order; junction bases with no gene match: 23. Germline values: CDR1 MNHEY, CDR2 SVGEGT. This CDR3 has 21 residues. As DNA, the CDR3 is TGTGCCAGCAGTTACCTAAGGGCTAGCGGAGACATTCAGTACAGGACAGATACGCAGTATTTT. This codes for CASSYLRASGDIQYRTDTQYF.

This clonotype was seen many times. One junction end disagrees with the germline gene, perhaps due to a read error. The gene calls are TRBV3-1 and TRBJ2-1; a weak D match, TRBD1 (5 bases). The CDR3 runs 12 residues. CDR1 and CDR2 from the germline V gene are LGHDT and YNNKEL (reference sequence). The CDR3 reads CASSQDRYEQFF. The CDR3 nucleotides read TGCGCCAGCAGCCAAGACAGATACGAGCAGTTCTTC.

CDR3 nucleotides: TGTGCCAGCTCACAACAGGGGGCAGGTTCCTATAATTCACCCCTCCACTTT. Translated, it gives CASSQQGAGSYNSPLHF. The J gene is TRBJ1-6, the V gene TRBV18; 9 bases fit TRBD1. The CDR3 contains 17 residues. Unmatched junction bases numbered 5, after V lost 4 bases and J lost 1 base. CDR1 is KGHSH, CDR2 LQKENI, per germline.

As concerns this clonotype: Germline and junction disagree at one end, which may indicate a read error. The chain uses TRBV20-1 and TRBJ2-1, with D perhaps TRBD2 (6 bases). The CDR3 length is 14 residues. The germline V gene has CDR1 DFQATT and CDR2 SNEGSKA (reference sequence). CDR3 sequence (DNA): TGCGGTGCTAGTCGGGACTCGACTTACAATGAGCAGTTCTTC. It encodes CGASRDSTYNEQFF.

The chain recombines TRBV12-3 or TRBV12-4 with TRBJ1-1; 8 bases align to TRBD1. There are 13 residues in the CDR3. The V and J ends lost 5 bases and 7 bases, in that order; junction bases with no gene match: 6. This CDR3 is CASSRKGQGEAFF. The CDR3 DNA reads TGTGCCAGCAGTCGGAAAGGACAGGGTGAAGCTTTCTTT.

This chain joins TRBV6-2 or TRBV6-3 and TRBJ2-7, with a possible D match to TRBD1 (6 bases). The CDR3 consists of 15 residues. V lost 5 bases and J 4 bases, leaving 18 bases between the germline ends. In germline, CDR1 is MNHEY, CDR2 SVGEGT. The CDR3 here is CASSETPGQTYEQYF. The CDR3 region has the DNA TGTGCCAGCAGTGAAACCCCGGGACAAACTTACGAGCAGTACTTC.

In its sample, this clonotype was seen a few times. The chain employs TRBV2 and TRBJ2-1, with D hard to call. This CDR3 is 14 amino acids long. The ends were cut back, 4 bases at V and 8 bases at J, with 15 bases in the middle. Germline V gene sequence: CDR1 SNHLY, CDR2 FYNNEI. The CDR3 coding sequence is TGTGCCAGCAGTGGAGCCATATCAGTAGATGAGCAGTTCTTC. Translating it yields CASSGAISVDEQFF.

V is TRBV11-2 and J is TRBJ2-4; D ambiguous. CDR1 and CDR2 from the germline V gene are SGHAT and FQNNGV. The CDR3 spans 12 residues. V was pared by 5 bases and J by 8 bases, with 10 bases between. As DNA, the CDR3 is TGTGCCAGCAGCCTCGATTTGGACATTCAGTACTTC. This gives the protein CASSLDLDIQYF.